Reported below is one T cell receptor (beta chain). Its antigen is currently not known. No per-base quality is available; no much larger clone lies one base away. The collaborating institutions used their own protocols to collect whole blood in K2EDTA tubes. For TCRbeta analysis, collaborators shipped samples in one of three forms: frozen whole blood, isolated PBMCs, or DNA extracted from either of those sample types. The immunoSEQ Assay, a bias-controlled multiplex PCR, was used to amplify TCRbeta CDR3 regions from genomic DNA. The paper's data handling went like this. Within the assay, amplification of reference gene primers was used to estimate how many nucleated cells each sample contained. To quantify the absolute abundance of each unique TCRbeta CDR3 rearrangement, sequence reads were collapsed and filtered. For each sample, productive Simpson clonality was calculated by taking the square root of Simpson's diversity index across productive rearrangements. TCRdb obtained this table from immuneACCESS and retained in-frame rearrangements with V and J assigned. These tables miss some clones; where compared with another copy, unresolved V genes account for less than half of the shortfall, and the remainder is unexplained. The DNA gave D and trimming, while V, J and clone size come from that table. Counted in this sample were under 350,000 clones; 70% to 90% of them appeared once. Together, the top ten hold approximately 10% of the sample.

This record belongs to a study of blood T cell repertoires in COVID-19 (TCRdb year 2020). The study in broad terms: Collaborator samples came from the United States, Italy and Spain and covered acute and convalescent phases of COVID-19. The samples were drawn from the first 160 participants of the ongoing ImmuneRACE study and from over 950 subjects provided by 6 global collaborators. The dataset comprised deeply sampled blood TCRbeta repertoires from subjects exposed to, actively infected with, or recovered from COVID-19. Sample metadata almost always included a de-identified subject ID, COVID-19 status, age in years and sex. Where HLA class I and class II types were available, the types were taken from metadata supplied by the sample provider, not from assay-based typing. The repertoires were released in a freely available public database intended as a resource for research on the immune response to SARS-CoV-2. The prospective study material was composed of cDNA or gDNA derived from T cells, B-cell-depleted T cells, or PBMCs. Study-level results and caveats: The quantity of clinical and demographic metadata differed by source and by participant and was supplied without curation.

CDR1 and CDR2 are read off the germline V gene (reference sequence) as LNHDA and SQIVND. V is cut back by 4 bases and J by 8 bases, with 8 bases in the junction unmatched. Measured from the cysteine to the phenylalanine, the CDR3 is 14 residues long. Kept here is only the CDR3 DNA, which spans 42 bases and is read in frame from base 1. The chain is made from TRBV19 and TRBJ2-1, with 7 middle bases fitting TRBD1. The source material was peripheral blood. The source of this sequence is a woman in her 70s with acute or convalescent COVID-19. The DNA sequence is TGTGCCAGTAGTACCACAGGGGTTCGGGATGAGCAGTTCTTC. Its protein product is CASSTTGVRDEQFF.